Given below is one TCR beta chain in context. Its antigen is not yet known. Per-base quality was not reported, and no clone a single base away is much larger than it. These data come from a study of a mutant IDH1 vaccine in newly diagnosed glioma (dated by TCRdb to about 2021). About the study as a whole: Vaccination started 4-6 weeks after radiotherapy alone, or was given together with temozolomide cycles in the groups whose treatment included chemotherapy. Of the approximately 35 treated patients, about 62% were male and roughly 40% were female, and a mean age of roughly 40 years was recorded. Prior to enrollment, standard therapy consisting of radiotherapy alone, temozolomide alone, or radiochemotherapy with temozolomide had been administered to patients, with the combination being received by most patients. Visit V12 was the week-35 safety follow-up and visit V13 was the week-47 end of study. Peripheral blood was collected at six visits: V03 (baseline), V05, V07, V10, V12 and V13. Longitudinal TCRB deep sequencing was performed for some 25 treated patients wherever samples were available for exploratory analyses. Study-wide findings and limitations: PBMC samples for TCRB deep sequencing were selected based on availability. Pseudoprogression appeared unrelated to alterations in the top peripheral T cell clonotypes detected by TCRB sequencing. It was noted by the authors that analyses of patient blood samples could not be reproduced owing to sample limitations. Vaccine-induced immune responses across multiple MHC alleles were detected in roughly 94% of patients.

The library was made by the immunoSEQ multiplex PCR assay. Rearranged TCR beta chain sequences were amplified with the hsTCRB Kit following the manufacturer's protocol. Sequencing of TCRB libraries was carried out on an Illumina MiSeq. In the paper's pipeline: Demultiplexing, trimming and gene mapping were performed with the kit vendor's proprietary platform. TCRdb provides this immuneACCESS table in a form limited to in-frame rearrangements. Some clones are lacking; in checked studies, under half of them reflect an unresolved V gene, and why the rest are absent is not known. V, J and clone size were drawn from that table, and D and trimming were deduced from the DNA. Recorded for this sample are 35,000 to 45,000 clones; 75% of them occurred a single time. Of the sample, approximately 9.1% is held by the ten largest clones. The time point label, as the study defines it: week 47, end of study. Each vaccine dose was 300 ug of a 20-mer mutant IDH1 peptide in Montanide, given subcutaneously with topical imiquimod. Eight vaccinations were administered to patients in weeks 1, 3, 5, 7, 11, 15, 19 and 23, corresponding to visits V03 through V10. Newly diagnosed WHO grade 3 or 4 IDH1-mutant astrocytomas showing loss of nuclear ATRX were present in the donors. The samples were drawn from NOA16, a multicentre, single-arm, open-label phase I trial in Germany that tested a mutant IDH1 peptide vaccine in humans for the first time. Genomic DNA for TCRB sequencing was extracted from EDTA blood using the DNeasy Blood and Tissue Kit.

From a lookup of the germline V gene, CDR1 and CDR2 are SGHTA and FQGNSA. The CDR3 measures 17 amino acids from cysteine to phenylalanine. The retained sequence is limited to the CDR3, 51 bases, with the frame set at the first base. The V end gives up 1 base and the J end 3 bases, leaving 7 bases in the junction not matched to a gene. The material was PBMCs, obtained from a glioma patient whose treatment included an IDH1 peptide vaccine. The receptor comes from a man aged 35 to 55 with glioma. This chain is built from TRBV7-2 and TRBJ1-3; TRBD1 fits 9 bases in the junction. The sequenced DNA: TGTGCCAGCAGCTTAGATTCGGGACAGGGATTTGGAAACACCATATATTTT. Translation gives CASSLDSGQGFGNTIYF.